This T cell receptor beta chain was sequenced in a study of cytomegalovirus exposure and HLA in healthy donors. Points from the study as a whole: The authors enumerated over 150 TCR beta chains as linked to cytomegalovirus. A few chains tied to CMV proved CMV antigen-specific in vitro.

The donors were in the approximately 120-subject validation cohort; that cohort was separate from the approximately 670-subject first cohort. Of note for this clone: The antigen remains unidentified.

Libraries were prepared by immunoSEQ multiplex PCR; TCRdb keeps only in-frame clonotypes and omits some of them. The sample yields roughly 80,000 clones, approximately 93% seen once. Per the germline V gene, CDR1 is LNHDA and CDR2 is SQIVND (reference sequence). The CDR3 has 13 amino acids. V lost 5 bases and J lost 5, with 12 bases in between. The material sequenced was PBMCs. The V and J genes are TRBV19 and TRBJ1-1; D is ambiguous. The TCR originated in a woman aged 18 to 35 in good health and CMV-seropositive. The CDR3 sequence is CASSSQTGTEAFF. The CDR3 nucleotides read TGTGCCAGTAGTTCCCAGACGGGGACTGAAGCTTTCTTT.